The text below deals with one T cell receptor (beta chain). Its antigen is not identified. Sampled while nominally healthy, donors likely had unrecorded immune exposures. The sample originates from a study of cytomegalovirus exposure and HLA in healthy donors. Germline V lookup: CDR1 SGHTA, CDR2 FQGTGA. V was shortened by 4 bases and J by 2 bases, with 8 bases between the two germline ends. The CDR3 contains 13 residues. Notes on the study in general: DRB1 showed the most TCR associations and HLA-C the fewest in a later analysis, as rates varied by HLA locus. When a later analysis compared HLA-associated TCR beta chains with equally common others, the HLA-associated chains turned out to be more clonally expanded and to have lower generation probabilities. Most of the TCR beta V segments (in an earlier analysis) were productive either about 87% or about 30% of the time.

Vbeta (60) and Jbeta (13) primers were used in the PCR. The repertoire was sequenced with immunoSEQ multiplex PCR; TCRdb's copy has only in-frame clones and lacks some. The data show some 110,000 clones, 73% seen once. The sample was PBMCs. V and J are TRBV7-3 and TRBJ1-1; D uncertain. This receptor was obtained from a man in his 60s in good health and CMV-seropositive. The CDR3 nucleotides are TGTGCCAGCAGCTCTAGTGTCAACACTGAAGCTTTCTTT. It specifies CASSSSVNTEAFF.